This TCR beta chain was sequenced during a study of OX40 agonist ivuxolimab in advanced cancers. With regard to the full study: Ivuxolimab was an agonistic, fully human IgG2 monoclonal antibody directed against OX40 (CD134), a costimulatory receptor. The point of sequencing TCRbeta in the periphery was to test whether ivuxolimab changed TCR sequence diversity and drove clonal T-cell expansion. The paper reports the monotherapy dose-escalation portion (N = 52 patients) of the phase I ivuxolimab trial. In the dose-escalation cohort, 82.7% of patients were male, and the mean age was around 60 years, with a range of roughly 20 to 80. Patients were allowed to have had prior anti-PD-1, anti-PD-L1 or anti-CTLA-4 therapy, and 30% to 40% of the dose-escalation patients had been treated with checkpoint inhibitors. Of the approximately 50 dose-escalation patients, hepatocellular carcinoma was present in some 19, melanoma in about 15, renal cell carcinoma in 9 and head and neck cancer in 9. Partial responses occurred in three dose-escalation patients: two with cutaneous melanoma and one with hepatocellular carcinoma. Intravenous ivuxolimab was administered to patients every 2 weeks at six dose levels: 0.01, 0.1, 0.3, 1.5, 3 and 10 mg/kg.

Patients with a history of autoimmune disease or receiving systemic immunosuppression were excluded from the trial. Peripheral blood for TCR sequencing was collected from all dose cohorts at baseline, on cycle 4 day 1, and on cycle 7 day 1. Samples came from an open-label, multicenter, first-in-human phase I dose-escalation trial of ivuxolimab. Adults with locally advanced or metastatic melanoma, renal cell carcinoma, hepatocellular carcinoma or head and neck squamous cell carcinoma were enrolled in the trial. Before TCR sequencing, CD4+ and CD8+ T cells were separately sorted from peripheral blood. For sequencing of the TCRbeta CDR3 region, genomic DNA was extracted from the sorted cells. The immunoSEQ Assay was used to sequence the TCRbeta CDR3 regions. The source is immuneACCESS, and TCRdb retained only in-frame sequences with V and J called. Part of the clones is not carried over; for the studies checked, unresolved V genes explain less than half of this, and the remainder is unexplained. Across this sample there are tens of thousands of clones, with 92% seen only once. The ten largest clones take up approximately 9.7% of the sample.

Clipping removes 5 bases from V and 6 bases from J, with 7 as the unmatched junction base count. The germline V gene encodes CDR1 MNHEY and CDR2 SMNVEV (reference sequence). The CDR3 spans 14 residues, from the cysteine through the phenylalanine. Of the read, only the CDR3 DNA is kept; its 42 bases are in frame from base 1. The count of this clone is one. Its target antigen remains unknown. Base quality data are lacking; no much larger clone is found one base away. On the study overall, not on this receptor specifically: Low levels of normalized T-cell clonal expansion were also seen in some patients who did not respond. In the 0.1-3.0 mg/kg groups, partial responders had among the lowest normalized peripheral clonal expansion, particularly in CD8+ T cells. After ivuxolimab, expanded clones were on average more numerous among CD8+ T cells than among CD4+ T cells. At doses from 0.1 to 3.0 mg/kg, clonal expansion was seen in both CD4+ and CD8+ blood T cells between baseline and week 6. The antigen specificity of the peripheral T cells that underwent clonal expansion was not determined.

This receptor was identified in an adult with an advanced solid tumor such as melanoma, head and neck, liver or kidney cancer. The V gene is TRBV27 and the J gene is TRBJ2-3; 8 bases in the junction line up with TRBD2. Here the sequenced sample was CD4+ or CD8+ T cells sorted from blood, taken in a trial of the OX40 agonist ivuxolimab. The CDR3 region has the sequence CASSTRTSSDTQYF. The sequence in DNA is TGTGCCAGCAGTACCCGGACTAGCTCCGATACGCAGTATTTT.